The rows below give T cell receptor beta chains drawn from one sample of a study of cytomegalovirus exposure and HLA in healthy donors. Method: immunoSEQ multiplex PCR; TCRdb's copy keeps in-frame clones and lacks some. The repertoire holds fewer than 150,000 clones, with roughly 75% as singletons. The sample taken for sequencing was PBMCs. The receptors stem from a man under 40 in good health and CMV-seronegative. Both conserved end residues are part of each CDR3.

v_call	cdr3_aa
TRBV13	CASSLGQGIGEQYF
TRBV18	CASSNRVYQETQYF
TRBV7-2	CASSRTGGSSYEQYF
TRBV27	CASSGTTGKWSYEQYF
TRBV5-1	CASSLTGDGNTIYF
TRBV5-1	CASSQQPGEKSEAFF
TRBV9	CASSVINRGPNGYTF
TRBV4-2	CASSQGTGVTEAFF
TRBV6-6	CASRTGLDTQYF
TRBV6-9	CASESRETQYF
TRBV28	CASSPGGSNQPQHF
TRBV5-1	CASSGQQGSFLRTYEQYF
TRBV5-1	CASSLDGGLAGVRAPANEQFF
TRBV5-5	CASTLGKAGTDTQYF
TRBV4-1	CASSQAQGHRYF
TRBV5-4	CASSGKGDTEAFF
TRBV28	CASSPGGMAKNIQYF
TRBV29-1	CSVDRQGVAATEAFF
TRBV5-1	CASSMGQGHEKLFF
TRBV5-4	CASSSGPLNINEQFF
TRBV7-2	CASSLHRGLSGNTIYF
TRBV19	CASSIYVRGYQPQHF
TRBV20-1	CSAIFSDTQYF
TRBV4-1	CASSRTGQGVEAFF
TRBV5-1	CASSSPGGVYTEAFF
TRBV28	CASSTGGSSYEQYF
TRBV6-6	CASSSDGNEKLFF
TRBV25-1	CASSRQGGVTDTQYF
TRBV15	CATSRDLDEKLFF
TRBV29-1	CSVHRGISDTQYF
TRBV10-1	CASSESGLGTDQETQYF